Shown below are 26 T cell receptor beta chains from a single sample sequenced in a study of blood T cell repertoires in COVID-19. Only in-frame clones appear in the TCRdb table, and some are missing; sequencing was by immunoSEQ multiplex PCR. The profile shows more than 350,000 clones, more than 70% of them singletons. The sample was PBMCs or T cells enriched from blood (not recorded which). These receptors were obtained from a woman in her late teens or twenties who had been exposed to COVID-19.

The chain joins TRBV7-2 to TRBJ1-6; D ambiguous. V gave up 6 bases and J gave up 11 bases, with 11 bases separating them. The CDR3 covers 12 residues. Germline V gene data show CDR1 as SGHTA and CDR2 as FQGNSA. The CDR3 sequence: CASRPNVAPLHF. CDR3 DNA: TGTGCCAGCAGACCTAACGTCGCACCCCTCCACTTT.

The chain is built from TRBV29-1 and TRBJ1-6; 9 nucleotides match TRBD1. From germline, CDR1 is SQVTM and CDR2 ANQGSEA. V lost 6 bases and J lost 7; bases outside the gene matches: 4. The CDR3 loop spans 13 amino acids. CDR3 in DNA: TGCAGCGTGGGGGACAGGGAGAATTCACCCCTCCACTTT. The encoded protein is CSVGDRENSPLHF.

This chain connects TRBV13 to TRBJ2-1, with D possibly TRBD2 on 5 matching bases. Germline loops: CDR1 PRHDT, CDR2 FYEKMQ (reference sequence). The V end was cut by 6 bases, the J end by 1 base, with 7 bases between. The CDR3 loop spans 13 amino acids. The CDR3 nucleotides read TGTGCCAGCAGTCCGGGATCCTACAATGAGCAGTTCTTC. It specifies CASSPGSYNEQFF.

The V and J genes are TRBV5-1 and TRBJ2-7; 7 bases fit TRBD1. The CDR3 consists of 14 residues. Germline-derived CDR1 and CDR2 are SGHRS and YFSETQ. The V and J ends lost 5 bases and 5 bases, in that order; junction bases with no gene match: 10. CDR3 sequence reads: CASSILTGDDEQYF. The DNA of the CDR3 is TGCGCCAGCAGTATACTTACAGGGGACGACGAGCAGTACTTC.

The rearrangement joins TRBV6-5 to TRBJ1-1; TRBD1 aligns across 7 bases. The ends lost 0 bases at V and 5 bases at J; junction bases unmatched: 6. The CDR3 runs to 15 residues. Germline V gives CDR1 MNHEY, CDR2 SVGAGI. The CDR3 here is CASSYSDRLRTEAFF. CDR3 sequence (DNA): TGTGCCAGCAGTTACTCGGACAGGCTGAGGACTGAAGCTTTCTTT.

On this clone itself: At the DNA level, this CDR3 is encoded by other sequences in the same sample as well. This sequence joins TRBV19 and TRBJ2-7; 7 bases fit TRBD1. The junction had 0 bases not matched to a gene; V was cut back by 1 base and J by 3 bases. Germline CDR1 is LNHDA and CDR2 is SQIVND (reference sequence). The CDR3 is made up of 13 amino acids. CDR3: CASSIGQGYEQYF. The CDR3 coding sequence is TGTGCCAGTAGTATAGGACAGGGCTACGAGCAGTACTTC.

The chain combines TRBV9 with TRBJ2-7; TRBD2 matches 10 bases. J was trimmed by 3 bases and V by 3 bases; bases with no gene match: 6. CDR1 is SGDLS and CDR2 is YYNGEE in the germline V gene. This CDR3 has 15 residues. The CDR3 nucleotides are TGTGCCAGCAGCGAGGGGGCTAGCGGGAGCTACGAGCAGTACTTC. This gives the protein CASSEGASGSYEQYF.

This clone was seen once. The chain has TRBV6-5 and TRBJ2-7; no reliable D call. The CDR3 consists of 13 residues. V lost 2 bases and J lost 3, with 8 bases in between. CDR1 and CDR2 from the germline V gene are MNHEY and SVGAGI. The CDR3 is CASSYTRGYEQYF. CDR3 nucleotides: TGTGCCAGCAGTTACACACGAGGCTACGAGCAGTACTTC.

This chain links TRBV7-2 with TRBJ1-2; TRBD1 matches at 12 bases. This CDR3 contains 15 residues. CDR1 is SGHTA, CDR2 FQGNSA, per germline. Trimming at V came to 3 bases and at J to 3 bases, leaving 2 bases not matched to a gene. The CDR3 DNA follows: TGTGCCAGCAGCTTGGGACAGGGGGCTCACTATGGCTACACCTTC. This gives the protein CASSLGQGAHYGYTF.

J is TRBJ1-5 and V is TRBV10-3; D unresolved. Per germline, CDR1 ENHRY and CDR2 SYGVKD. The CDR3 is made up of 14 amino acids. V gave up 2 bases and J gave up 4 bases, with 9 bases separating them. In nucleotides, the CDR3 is TGTGCCATCAGTGAGGACTACATTAATCAGCCCCAGCATTTT. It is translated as CAISEDYINQPQHF.

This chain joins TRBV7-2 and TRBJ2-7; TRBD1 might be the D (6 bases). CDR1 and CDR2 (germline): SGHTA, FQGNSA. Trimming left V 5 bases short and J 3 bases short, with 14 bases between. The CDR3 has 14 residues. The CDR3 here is CASSNGQTIYEQYF. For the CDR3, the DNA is TGTGCCAGCAGCAATGGACAGACCATCTACGAGCAGTACTTC.

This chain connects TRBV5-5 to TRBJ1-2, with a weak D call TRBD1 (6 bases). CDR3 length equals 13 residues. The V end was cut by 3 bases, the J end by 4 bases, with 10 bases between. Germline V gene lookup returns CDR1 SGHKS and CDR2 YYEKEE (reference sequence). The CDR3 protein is CASSSDSLYGYTF. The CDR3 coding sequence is TGTGCCAGCAGCTCGGACAGCCTCTATGGCTACACCTTC.

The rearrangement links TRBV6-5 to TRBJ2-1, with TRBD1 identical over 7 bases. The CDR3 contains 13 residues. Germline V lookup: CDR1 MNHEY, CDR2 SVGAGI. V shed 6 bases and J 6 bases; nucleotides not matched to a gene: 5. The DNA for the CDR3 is TGTGCCAGCAGGCTGGACAGGAGCAATGAGCAGTTCTTC. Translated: CASRLDRSNEQFF.

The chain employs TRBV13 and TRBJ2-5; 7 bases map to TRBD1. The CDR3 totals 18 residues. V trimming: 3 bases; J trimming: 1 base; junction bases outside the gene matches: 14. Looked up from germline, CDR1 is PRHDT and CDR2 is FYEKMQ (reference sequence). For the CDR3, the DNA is TGTGCCAGCAGCTTCCTGATACAGGGGAATCCCTTCCAAGAGACCCAGTACTTC. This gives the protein CASSFLIQGNPFQETQYF.

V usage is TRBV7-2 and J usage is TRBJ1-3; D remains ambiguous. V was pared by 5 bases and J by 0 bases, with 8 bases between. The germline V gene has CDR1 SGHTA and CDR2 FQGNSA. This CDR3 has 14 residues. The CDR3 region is CASSPRSSGNTIYF. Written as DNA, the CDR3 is TGTGCCAGCAGCCCGCGGTCCTCTGGAAACACCATATATTTT.

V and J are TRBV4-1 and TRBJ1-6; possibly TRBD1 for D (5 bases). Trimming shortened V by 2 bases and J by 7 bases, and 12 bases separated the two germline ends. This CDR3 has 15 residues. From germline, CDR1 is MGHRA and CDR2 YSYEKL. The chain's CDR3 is CASSQQDSLNSPLHF. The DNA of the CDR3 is TGCGCCAGCAGCCAACAAGACAGCTTAAATTCACCCCTCCACTTT.

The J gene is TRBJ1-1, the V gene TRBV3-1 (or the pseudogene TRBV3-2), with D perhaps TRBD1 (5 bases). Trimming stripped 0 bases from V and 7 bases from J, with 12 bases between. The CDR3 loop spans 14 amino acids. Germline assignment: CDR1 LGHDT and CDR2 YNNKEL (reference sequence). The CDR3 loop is CASSQDLRTGEAFF. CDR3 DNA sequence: TGTGCCAGCAGCCAAGATTTGAGAACAGGTGAAGCTTTCTTT.

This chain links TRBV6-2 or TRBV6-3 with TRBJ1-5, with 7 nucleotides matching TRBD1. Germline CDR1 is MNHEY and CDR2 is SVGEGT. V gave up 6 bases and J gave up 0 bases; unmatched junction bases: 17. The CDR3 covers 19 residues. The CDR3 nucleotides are TGTGCCAGCAGCGGCGTGAAGACAGGGCCCTCCCATAGCAATCAGCCCCAGCATTTT. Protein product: CASSGVKTGPSHSNQPQHF.

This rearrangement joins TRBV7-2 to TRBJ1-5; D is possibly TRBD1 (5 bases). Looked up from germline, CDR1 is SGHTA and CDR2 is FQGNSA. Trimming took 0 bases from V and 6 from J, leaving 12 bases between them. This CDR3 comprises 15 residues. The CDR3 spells CASSLASGMGQPQHF. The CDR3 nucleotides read TGTGCCAGCAGCTTAGCGTCAGGGATGGGTCAGCCCCAGCATTTT.

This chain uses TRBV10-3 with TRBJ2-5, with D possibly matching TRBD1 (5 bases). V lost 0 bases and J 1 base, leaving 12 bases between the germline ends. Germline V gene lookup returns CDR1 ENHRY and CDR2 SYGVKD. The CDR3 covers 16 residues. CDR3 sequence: CAISESVGQGQETQYF. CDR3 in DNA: TGTGCCATCAGTGAGTCAGTGGGTCAGGGCCAAGAGACCCAGTACTTC.

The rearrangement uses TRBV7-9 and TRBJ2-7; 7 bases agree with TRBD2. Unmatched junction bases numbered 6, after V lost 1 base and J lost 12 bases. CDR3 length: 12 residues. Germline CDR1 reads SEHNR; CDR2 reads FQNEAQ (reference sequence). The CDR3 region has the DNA TGTGCCAGCAGCTTAGGAGGCGGGAGTGGGTACTTC. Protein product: CASSLGGGSGYF.

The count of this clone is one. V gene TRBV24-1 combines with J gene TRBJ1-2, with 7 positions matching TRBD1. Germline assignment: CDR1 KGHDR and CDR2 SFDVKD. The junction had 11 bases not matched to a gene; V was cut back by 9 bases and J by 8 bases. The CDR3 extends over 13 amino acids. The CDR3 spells CATSEQGSWGYTF. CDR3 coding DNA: TGTGCCACCTCCGAACAGGGGAGCTGGGGCTACACCTTC.

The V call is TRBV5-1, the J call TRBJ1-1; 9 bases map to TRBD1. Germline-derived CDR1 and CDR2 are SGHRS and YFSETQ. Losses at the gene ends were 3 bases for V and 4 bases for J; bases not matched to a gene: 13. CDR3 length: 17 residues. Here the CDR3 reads CASSSGQGPRGGTEAFF. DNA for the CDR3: TGCGCCAGCAGCTCCGGACAGGGGCCCCGGGGGGGCACTGAAGCTTTCTTT. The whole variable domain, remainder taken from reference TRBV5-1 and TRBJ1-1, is KAGVTQTPRYLIKTRGQQVTLSCSPISGHRSVSWYQQTPGQGLQFLFEYFSETQRNKGNFPGRFSGRQFSNSRSEMNVSTLELGDSALYLCASSSGQGPRGGTEAFFGQGTRLTVV.

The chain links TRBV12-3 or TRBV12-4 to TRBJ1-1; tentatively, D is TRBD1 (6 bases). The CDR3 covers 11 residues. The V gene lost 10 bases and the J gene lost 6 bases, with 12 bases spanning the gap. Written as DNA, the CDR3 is TGTGCCAACTCGCAGGGGTCTGAAGCTTTCTTT. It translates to CANSQGSEAFF.

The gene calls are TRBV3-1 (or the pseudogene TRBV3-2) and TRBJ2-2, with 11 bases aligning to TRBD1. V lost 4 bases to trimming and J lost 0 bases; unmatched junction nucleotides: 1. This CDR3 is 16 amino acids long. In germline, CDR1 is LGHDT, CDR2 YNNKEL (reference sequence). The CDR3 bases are TGTGCCAGCAGCCGGACAGGGGGCGCGAACACCGGGGAGCTGTTTTTT. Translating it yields CASSRTGGANTGELFF.

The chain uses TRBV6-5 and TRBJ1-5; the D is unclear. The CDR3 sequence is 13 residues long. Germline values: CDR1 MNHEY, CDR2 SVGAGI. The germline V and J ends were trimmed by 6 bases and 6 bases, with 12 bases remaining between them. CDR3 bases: TGTGCCAGCAGGAGGGATACCACTCAGCCCCAGCATTTT. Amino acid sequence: CASRRDTTQPQHF.